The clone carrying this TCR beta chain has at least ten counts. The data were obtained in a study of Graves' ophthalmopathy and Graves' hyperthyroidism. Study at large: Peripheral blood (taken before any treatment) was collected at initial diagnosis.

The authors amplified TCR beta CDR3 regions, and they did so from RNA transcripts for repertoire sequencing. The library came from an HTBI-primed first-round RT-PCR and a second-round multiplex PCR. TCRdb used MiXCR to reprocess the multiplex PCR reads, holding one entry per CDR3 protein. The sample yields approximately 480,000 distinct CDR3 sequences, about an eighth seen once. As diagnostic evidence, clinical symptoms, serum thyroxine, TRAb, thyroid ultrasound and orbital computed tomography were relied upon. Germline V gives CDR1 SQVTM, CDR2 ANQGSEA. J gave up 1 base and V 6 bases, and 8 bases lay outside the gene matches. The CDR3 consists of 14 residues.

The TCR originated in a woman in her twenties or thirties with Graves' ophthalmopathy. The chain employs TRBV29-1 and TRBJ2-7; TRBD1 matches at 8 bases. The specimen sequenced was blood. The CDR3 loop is CSVEKDRASYEQYF. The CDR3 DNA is TGCAGCGTGGAGAAGGACAGGGCTTCCTACGAGCAGTACTTC.